This is a list of T cell receptor beta chains from one sample in a study of blood T cell repertoires in COVID-19. The protocol was immunoSEQ multiplex PCR, while the TCRdb copy is restricted to in-frame clones and leaves out a portion. The profile shows 150,000 to 200,000 clones, approximately 82% of them singletons. The source material was PBMCs or T cells enriched from blood (not recorded which). The origin of the receptors is a woman between 50 and 59 years old who had recovered from COVID-19. The CDR3 runs from the conserved cysteine through the conserved F or W. The order of the fields is J gene, D gene, V gene, clone size, CDR3 DNA, CDR3 protein. The D gene is left open where the match is weak. Only some rows state a clone size, as once, few, many or a class for expanded clones.

j_call: TRBJ2-1
d_call: TRBD1
v_call: TRBV27
clone_size: -
cdr3_nt: TGTGCCAGCAGCCCCGCTGACAGGGTGTGGCAGTTCTTC
cdr3_aa: CASSPADRVWQFF

j_call: TRBJ2-1
d_call: TRBD2
v_call: TRBV11-2
clone_size: -
cdr3_nt: TGTGCCAGCAGCACCAGCGGGGGGACCTACAATGAGCAGTTCTTC
cdr3_aa: CASSTSGGTYNEQFF

j_call: TRBJ2-2
d_call: TRBD1
v_call: TRBV7-9
clone_size: -
cdr3_nt: TGTGCCAGCCGCCTGGACAGGGGGCTTGGTAGTGGCACCGGGGAGCTGTTTTTT
cdr3_aa: CASRLDRGLGSGTGELFF

j_call: TRBJ1-4
d_call: TRBD1
v_call: TRBV3-1/TRBV3-2
clone_size: -
cdr3_nt: TGTGCCAGCTACGGGACAGGGGTTGAAAAACTGTTTTTT
cdr3_aa: CASYGTGVEKLFF

j_call: TRBJ2-1
d_call: TRBD2
v_call: TRBV11-2
clone_size: -
cdr3_nt: TGTGCCAGCAGCATGGTGCGGGAGGGCGGCAATGAGCAGTTCTTC
cdr3_aa: CASSMVREGGNEQFF

j_call: TRBJ1-5
d_call: TRBD1
v_call: TRBV6-1
clone_size: -
cdr3_nt: TGTGCCAGCAGTGAAGACAGGGGTCAGCCCCAGCATTTT
cdr3_aa: CASSEDRGQPQHF

j_call: TRBJ2-1
d_call: TRBD2
v_call: TRBV6-1
clone_size: -
cdr3_nt: TGTGCCAGCAGTGAAGCGGGACTAGGGGGGCGGGTCTCCTACAATGAGCAGTTCTTC
cdr3_aa: CASSEAGLGGRVSYNEQFF

j_call: TRBJ1-3
d_call: -
v_call: TRBV30
clone_size: -
cdr3_nt: TGTGCCTGGAAAGGCGGGTCGAGCTCTGGAAACACCATATATTTT
cdr3_aa: CAWKGGSSSGNTIYF

j_call: TRBJ2-5
d_call: -
v_call: TRBV2
clone_size: -
cdr3_nt: TGTGCCACCTCAGGGTGGTCCGGGGAGACCCAGTACTTC
cdr3_aa: CATSGWSGETQYF

j_call: TRBJ1-1
d_call: -
v_call: TRBV13
clone_size: -
cdr3_nt: TGTGCCAGCAGCCCGAGGGGGGGTGGCACTGAAGCTTTCTTT
cdr3_aa: CASSPRGGGTEAFF

j_call: TRBJ1-1
d_call: -
v_call: TRBV20-1
clone_size: -
cdr3_nt: TGCAGTGCAACCCTGAGACTTGAAGCTTTCTTT
cdr3_aa: CSATLRLEAFF

j_call: TRBJ2-5
d_call: -
v_call: TRBV7-9
clone_size: -
cdr3_nt: TGTGCCAGCAGCCGGGGAACGCGGGAGACCCAGTACTTC
cdr3_aa: CASSRGTRETQYF

j_call: TRBJ2-2
d_call: TRBD1
v_call: TRBV15
clone_size: few
cdr3_nt: TGTGCCACCAGCAGGGACAGGGGATCCGGGGAGCTGTTTTTT
cdr3_aa: CATSRDRGSGELFF

j_call: TRBJ1-5
d_call: -
v_call: TRBV7-2
clone_size: -
cdr3_nt: TGTGCCAGCAGCTTAGGTCAGGGCGGCCATCAGCCCCAGCATTTT
cdr3_aa: CASSLGQGGHQPQHF

j_call: TRBJ1-6
d_call: -
v_call: TRBV11-2
clone_size: -
cdr3_nt: TGTGCCAGCAGCTTAGTACGGGGAGGTTCACCCCTCCACTTT
cdr3_aa: CASSLVRGGSPLHF

j_call: TRBJ1-6
d_call: -
v_call: TRBV7-2
clone_size: once
cdr3_nt: TGTGCCAGCAGCTTACCGGCAGGGGTGGTGAATTCACCCCTCCACTTT
cdr3_aa: CASSLPAGVVNSPLHF

j_call: TRBJ1-1
d_call: -
v_call: TRBV19
clone_size: -
cdr3_nt: TGTGCCAGTAGAAACTCACAGGGTGTAGGGACTGAAGCTTTCTTT
cdr3_aa: CASRNSQGVGTEAFF

j_call: TRBJ1-1
d_call: -
v_call: TRBV27
clone_size: -
cdr3_nt: TGTGCCAGCAGTTTATTCGGGGGTGGAAGGACGGTGAACACTGAAGCTTTCTTT
cdr3_aa: CASSLFGGGRTVNTEAFF

j_call: TRBJ2-2
d_call: -
v_call: TRBV9
clone_size: -
cdr3_nt: TGTGCCAGCAGCGTAGTCCGGAACACCGGGGAGCTGTTTTTT
cdr3_aa: CASSVVRNTGELFF

j_call: TRBJ2-2
d_call: -
v_call: TRBV18
clone_size: -
cdr3_nt: TGTGCCAGCTCACCAATAGGGAGTCCAACCGGGGAGCTGTTTTTT
cdr3_aa: CASSPIGSPTGELFF

j_call: TRBJ1-1
d_call: -
v_call: TRBV12-3/TRBV12-4
clone_size: -
cdr3_nt: TGTGCCAGCAGTTTCACACAACCGATAGAAGCTTTCTTT
cdr3_aa: CASSFTQPIEAFF

j_call: TRBJ1-6
d_call: -
v_call: TRBV19
clone_size: once
cdr3_nt: TGTGCCAGTAGTGCCCAGGGCCAACCGTCACCCCTCCACTTT
cdr3_aa: CASSAQGQPSPLHF

j_call: TRBJ2-1
d_call: TRBD1
v_call: TRBV18
clone_size: many
cdr3_nt: TGTGCCAGCTCACCAACAGGGGGAAACAATGAGCAGTTCTTC
cdr3_aa: CASSPTGGNNEQFF

j_call: TRBJ2-1
d_call: -
v_call: TRBV6-5
clone_size: once
cdr3_nt: TGTGCCAGCAGTTACCGAGGCTATCAGAGTGAGCAGTTCTTC
cdr3_aa: CASSYRGYQSEQFF

j_call: TRBJ1-1
d_call: -
v_call: TRBV27
clone_size: -
cdr3_nt: TGTGCCAGCCGTTCGGAGCGAACCCTGAACACTGAAGCTTTCTTT
cdr3_aa: CASRSERTLNTEAFF

j_call: TRBJ2-3
d_call: -
v_call: TRBV6-2/TRBV6-3
clone_size: -
cdr3_nt: TGTGCCAGCAGTCGGGGAGAGGCCCAACGGCAGTATTTT
cdr3_aa: CASSRGEAQRQYF

j_call: TRBJ1-3
d_call: -
v_call: TRBV7-3
clone_size: -
cdr3_nt: TGTGCCAGCAGCTTACAGGGCGACCCCCGAGCTGGAAACACCATATATTTT
cdr3_aa: CASSLQGDPRAGNTIYF

j_call: TRBJ1-2
d_call: -
v_call: TRBV29-1
clone_size: -
cdr3_nt: TGCAGCGTTGGGGAGAACGGGCGATTTAACTATGGCTACACCTTC
cdr3_aa: CSVGENGRFNYGYTF

j_call: TRBJ1-4
d_call: -
v_call: TRBV19
clone_size: -
cdr3_nt: TGTGCCAGTAGTCAAATCAGGGGTGTCATACCGGAAAAACTGTTTTTT
cdr3_aa: CASSQIRGVIPEKLFF

j_call: TRBJ2-1
d_call: TRBD2
v_call: TRBV19
clone_size: -
cdr3_nt: TGTGCCAGTAGAATGGCGGGGGGCTACAATGAGCAGTTCTTC
cdr3_aa: CASRMAGGYNEQFF

j_call: TRBJ1-6
d_call: -
v_call: TRBV2
clone_size: -
cdr3_nt: TGTGCCAGCAGTGGGACAACAGGCTCACCCCTCCACTTT
cdr3_aa: CASSGTTGSPLHF

j_call: TRBJ1-5
d_call: -
v_call: TRBV10-3
clone_size: -
cdr3_nt: TGTGCCATCAGTGAGAATCAGGGGCAACAGCCCCAGCATTTT
cdr3_aa: CAISENQGQQPQHF

j_call: TRBJ2-1
d_call: TRBD2
v_call: TRBV4-1
clone_size: -
cdr3_nt: TGCGCCAGCAGCCACCCCGGGACTAGCGGGAGGAATGAGCAGTTCTTC
cdr3_aa: CASSHPGTSGRNEQFF

j_call: TRBJ1-4
d_call: TRBD1
v_call: TRBV2
clone_size: once
cdr3_nt: TGTGCCAGCAATGGCGGGACAGGGCGTAGTGAAAAACTGTTTTTT
cdr3_aa: CASNGGTGRSEKLFF

j_call: TRBJ1-1
d_call: -
v_call: TRBV7-8
clone_size: -
cdr3_nt: TGTGCCAGCAGCCGAGACAGGACCACTGAAGCTTTCTTT
cdr3_aa: CASSRDRTTEAFF

j_call: TRBJ2-3
d_call: -
v_call: TRBV24-1
clone_size: -
cdr3_nt: TGTGCCACCGGAGCAGCAAGCACAGATACGCAGTATTTT
cdr3_aa: CATGAASTDTQYF

j_call: TRBJ1-1
d_call: TRBD1
v_call: TRBV25-1
clone_size: -
cdr3_nt: TGTGCCAGCAGACCTCAGGCGGGACAGGGGAGTGCTGAAGCTTTCTTT
cdr3_aa: CASRPQAGQGSAEAFF

j_call: TRBJ1-2
d_call: -
v_call: TRBV6-5
clone_size: few
cdr3_nt: TGTGCCAGCAGACCACAGAATAACTATGGCTACACCTTC
cdr3_aa: CASRPQNNYGYTF

j_call: TRBJ1-2
d_call: TRBD1
v_call: TRBV19
clone_size: few
cdr3_nt: TGTGCCAGTAGTCCTATCCCCGGCCGCTGGGACAGGGGCTACACCTTC
cdr3_aa: CASSPIPGRWDRGYTF

j_call: TRBJ2-5
d_call: TRBD1
v_call: TRBV7-7
clone_size: -
cdr3_nt: TGTGCTAGCAGCTTGGGGGACAGGGGGCTTCGAGAGACCCAGTACTTC
cdr3_aa: CASSLGDRGLRETQYF

j_call: TRBJ2-1
d_call: TRBD1
v_call: TRBV5-1
clone_size: -
cdr3_nt: TGCGCCAGCAGCTTGGGGACAGGGTTTAACAATGAGCAGTTCTTC
cdr3_aa: CASSLGTGFNNEQFF

j_call: TRBJ1-2
d_call: TRBD1
v_call: TRBV27
clone_size: -
cdr3_nt: TGTGCCAGCAGTCCACAGGGGTCCGAGAATGGCTACACCTTC
cdr3_aa: CASSPQGSENGYTF

j_call: TRBJ1-2
d_call: -
v_call: TRBV5-6
clone_size: -
cdr3_nt: TGTGCCAGCAGCTTTAAGGTGGGAGCTGACTATGGCTACACCTTC
cdr3_aa: CASSFKVGADYGYTF

j_call: TRBJ1-6
d_call: -
v_call: TRBV30
clone_size: -
cdr3_nt: TGTGCCTGGGCAGTAAGCTCCTATAATTCACCCCTCCACTTT
cdr3_aa: CAWAVSSYNSPLHF

j_call: TRBJ1-6
d_call: -
v_call: TRBV27
clone_size: -
cdr3_nt: TGTGCCAGCAGTTTGGCCCCTTTGATCGGGGGTCCCCTCCACTTT
cdr3_aa: CASSLAPLIGGPLHF

j_call: TRBJ2-2
d_call: TRBD2
v_call: TRBV6-2/TRBV6-3
clone_size: -
cdr3_nt: TGTGCCAGCAGTTACTCAACTAGCGGGAGGAAAAGGGCCGGGGAGCTGTTTTTT
cdr3_aa: CASSYSTSGRKRAGELFF

j_call: TRBJ1-3
d_call: -
v_call: TRBV6-6
clone_size: -
cdr3_nt: TGTGCCAGCAGTCTCCTCGGACAAGCTCTGGATGGAAACACCATATATTTT
cdr3_aa: CASSLLGQALDGNTIYF

j_call: TRBJ1-3
d_call: -
v_call: TRBV9
clone_size: -
cdr3_nt: TGTGCCAGCAGCGTATCCCCTGAGAGCTCTGGAAACACCATATATTTT
cdr3_aa: CASSVSPESSGNTIYF

j_call: TRBJ1-1
d_call: -
v_call: TRBV29-1
clone_size: -
cdr3_nt: TGCAGCGTTGTCAAGGACTGGAACACTGAAGCTTTCTTT
cdr3_aa: CSVVKDWNTEAFF

j_call: TRBJ1-1
d_call: TRBD1
v_call: TRBV30
clone_size: -
cdr3_nt: TGTGCCTGGATTTACAGGGGGGACGAAGCTTTCTTT
cdr3_aa: CAWIYRGDEAFF

j_call: TRBJ1-1
d_call: TRBD1
v_call: TRBV7-9
clone_size: -
cdr3_nt: TGTGCCACGGACAGGGGGCCCTCGATGAACACTGAAGCTTTCTTT
cdr3_aa: CATDRGPSMNTEAFF

j_call: TRBJ1-2
d_call: -
v_call: TRBV7-9
clone_size: -
cdr3_nt: TGTGCCAGCAGCTTAGATTATTATGGCTACACCTTC
cdr3_aa: CASSLDYYGYTF

j_call: TRBJ1-3
d_call: TRBD1
v_call: TRBV7-9
clone_size: -
cdr3_nt: TGTGCCAGCAGCTCCACCGGACAGGGGAACTCTGGAAACACCATATATTTT
cdr3_aa: CASSSTGQGNSGNTIYF

j_call: TRBJ2-3
d_call: TRBD2
v_call: TRBV6-5
clone_size: -
cdr3_nt: TGTGCCAGCAGTTCTAGCGGGAGTACAGATACGCAGTATTTT
cdr3_aa: CASSSSGSTDTQYF

j_call: TRBJ2-3
d_call: -
v_call: TRBV27
clone_size: -
cdr3_nt: TGTGCCAGCAGTTTAGGGGTAGCGGAGGCAGATACGCAGTATTTT
cdr3_aa: CASSLGVAEADTQYF

j_call: TRBJ1-1
d_call: TRBD1
v_call: TRBV6-1
clone_size: once
cdr3_nt: TGTGCCAGCAGTGAATCCCGCCAGGGGGCGACTGAAGCTTTCTTT
cdr3_aa: CASSESRQGATEAFF

j_call: TRBJ2-5
d_call: -
v_call: TRBV29-1
clone_size: -
cdr3_nt: TGCAGCGTACATAAACAGAACCAAGAGACCCAGTACTTC
cdr3_aa: CSVHKQNQETQYF

j_call: TRBJ2-1
d_call: TRBD1
v_call: TRBV28
clone_size: -
cdr3_nt: TGTGCCAGCAGCTCGGACAGGGCCCATGAGCAGTTCTTC
cdr3_aa: CASSSDRAHEQFF

j_call: TRBJ1-4
d_call: -
v_call: TRBV15
clone_size: -
cdr3_nt: TGTGCCACCAGCAGAGATGGGAGCGGAGGCCGTAAACTGTTTTTT
cdr3_aa: CATSRDGSGGRKLFF

j_call: TRBJ1-1
d_call: TRBD1
v_call: TRBV6-5
clone_size: once
cdr3_nt: TGTGCCAGCAGTTACCGACAGGGCATGAACACTGAAGCTTTCTTT
cdr3_aa: CASSYRQGMNTEAFF